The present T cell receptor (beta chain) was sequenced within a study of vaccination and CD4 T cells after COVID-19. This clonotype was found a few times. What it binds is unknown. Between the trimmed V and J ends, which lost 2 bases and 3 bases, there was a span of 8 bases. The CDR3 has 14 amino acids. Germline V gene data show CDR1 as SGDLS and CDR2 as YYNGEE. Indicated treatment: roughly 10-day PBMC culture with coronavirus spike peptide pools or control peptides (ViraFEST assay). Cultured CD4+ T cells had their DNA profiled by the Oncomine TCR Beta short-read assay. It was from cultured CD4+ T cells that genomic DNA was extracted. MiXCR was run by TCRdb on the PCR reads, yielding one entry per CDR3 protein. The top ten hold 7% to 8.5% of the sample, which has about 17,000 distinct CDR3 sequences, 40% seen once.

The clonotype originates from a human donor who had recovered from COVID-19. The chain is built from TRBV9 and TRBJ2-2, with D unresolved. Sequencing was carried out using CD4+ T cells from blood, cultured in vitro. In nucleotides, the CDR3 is TGTGCCAGCAGCGTCGACTGGGACACCGGGGAGCTGTTTTTT. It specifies CASSVDWDTGELFF.